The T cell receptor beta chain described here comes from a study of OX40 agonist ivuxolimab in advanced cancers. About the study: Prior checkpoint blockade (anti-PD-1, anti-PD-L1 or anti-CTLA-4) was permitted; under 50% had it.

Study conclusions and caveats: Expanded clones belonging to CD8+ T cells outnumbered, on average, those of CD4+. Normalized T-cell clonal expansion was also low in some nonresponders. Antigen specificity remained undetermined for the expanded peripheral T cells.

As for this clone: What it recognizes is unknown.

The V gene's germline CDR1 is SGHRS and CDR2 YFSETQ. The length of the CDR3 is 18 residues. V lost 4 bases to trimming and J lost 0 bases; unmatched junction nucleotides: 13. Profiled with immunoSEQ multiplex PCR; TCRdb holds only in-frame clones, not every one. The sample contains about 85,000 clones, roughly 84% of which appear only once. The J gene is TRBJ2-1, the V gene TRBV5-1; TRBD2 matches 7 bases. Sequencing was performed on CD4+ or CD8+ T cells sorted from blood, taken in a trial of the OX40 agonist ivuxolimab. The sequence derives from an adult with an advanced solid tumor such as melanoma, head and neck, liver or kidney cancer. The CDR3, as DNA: TGCGCCAGCAGCGGGTTTAGGGGCGGGGGTAGCTCCTACAATGAGCAGTTCTTC. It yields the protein CASSGFRGGGSSYNEQFF. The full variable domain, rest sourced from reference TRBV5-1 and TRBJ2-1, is KAGVTQTPRYLIKTRGQQVTLSCSPISGHRSVSWYQQTPGQGLQFLFEYFSETQRNKGNFPGRFSGRQFSNSRSEMNVSTLELGDSALYLCASSGFRGGGSSYNEQFFGPGTRLTVL.